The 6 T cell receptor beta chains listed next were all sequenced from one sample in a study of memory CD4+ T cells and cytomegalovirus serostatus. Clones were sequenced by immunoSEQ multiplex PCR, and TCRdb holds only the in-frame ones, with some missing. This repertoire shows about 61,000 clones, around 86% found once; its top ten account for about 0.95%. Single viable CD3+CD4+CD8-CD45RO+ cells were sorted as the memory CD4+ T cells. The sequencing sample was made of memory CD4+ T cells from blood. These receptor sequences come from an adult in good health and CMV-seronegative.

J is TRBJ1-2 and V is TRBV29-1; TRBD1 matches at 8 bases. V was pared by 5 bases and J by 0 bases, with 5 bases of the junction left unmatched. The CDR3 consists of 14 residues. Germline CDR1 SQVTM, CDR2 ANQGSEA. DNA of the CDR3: TGCAGCGTTAGACAGGGGTGGACTAACTATGGCTACACCTTC. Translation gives CSVRQGWTNYGYTF. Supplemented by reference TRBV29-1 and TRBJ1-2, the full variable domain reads SAVISQKPSRDICQRGTSLTIQCQVDSQVTMMFWYRQQPGQSLTLIATANQGSEATYESGFVIDKFPISRPNLTFSTLTVSNMSPEDSSIYLCSVRQGWTNYGYTFGSGTRLTVV.

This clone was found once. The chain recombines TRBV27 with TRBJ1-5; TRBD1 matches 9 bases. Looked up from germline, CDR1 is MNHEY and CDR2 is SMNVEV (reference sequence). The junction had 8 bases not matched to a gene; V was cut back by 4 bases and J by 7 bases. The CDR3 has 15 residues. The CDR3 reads CASSSYGTGYQPQHF. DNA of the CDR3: TGTGCCAGCAGTTCTTACGGGACAGGGTACCAGCCCCAGCATTTT.

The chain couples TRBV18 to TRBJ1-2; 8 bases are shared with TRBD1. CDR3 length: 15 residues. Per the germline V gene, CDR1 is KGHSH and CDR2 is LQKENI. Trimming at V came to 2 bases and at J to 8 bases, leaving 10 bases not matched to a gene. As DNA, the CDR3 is TGTGCCAGCTCACCAGTAGTCAGGGGGCAAGGAGGCTACACCTTC. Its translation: CASSPVVRGQGGYTF.

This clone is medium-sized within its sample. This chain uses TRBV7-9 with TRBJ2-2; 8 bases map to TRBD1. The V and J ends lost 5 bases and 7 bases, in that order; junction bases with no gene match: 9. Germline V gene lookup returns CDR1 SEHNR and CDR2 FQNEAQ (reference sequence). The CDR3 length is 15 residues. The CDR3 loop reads CASSTGQGIGGELFF. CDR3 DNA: TGTGCCAGCAGCACCGGACAGGGAATCGGCGGGGAGCTGTTTTTT.

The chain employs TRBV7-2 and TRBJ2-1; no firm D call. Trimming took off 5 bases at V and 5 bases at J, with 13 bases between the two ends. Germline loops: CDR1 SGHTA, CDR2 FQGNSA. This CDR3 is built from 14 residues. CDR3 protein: CASSAFRNHNEQFF. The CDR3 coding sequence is TGTGCCAGCAGCGCGTTTCGGAACCACAATGAGCAGTTCTTC.

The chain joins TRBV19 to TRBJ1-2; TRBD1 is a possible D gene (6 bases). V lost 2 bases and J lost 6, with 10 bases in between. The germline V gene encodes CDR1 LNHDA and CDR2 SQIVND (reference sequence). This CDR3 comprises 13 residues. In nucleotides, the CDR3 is TGTGCCAGTAGTATAAGACAGGCTAATGGCTACACCTTC. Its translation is CASSIRQANGYTF.